This T cell receptor (beta chain) was found in a study of cytomegalovirus exposure and HLA in healthy donors. Study-wide results and caveats: Cytomegalovirus association was assigned to around 150 TCR beta chains. Previously analyzed data showed that most TCR beta V segments were productive at a frequency of about 87% or about 30%.

This clone was counted once. Its antigen is currently unknown. Unrecorded immune exposures were likely, despite nominal health at sampling. This PCR relied on a set of 60 Vbeta primers and 13 Jbeta primers. Using immunoSEQ multiplex PCR, the repertoire was profiled, and TCRdb retains in-frame clones only, with some absent. This table holds around 210,000 clones, 80% to 85% found once. The sequence came from a woman in her 40s in good health and CMV-seronegative. Sequenced sample: PBMCs.

CDR3 in DNA: TGCGCCAGCAGTGACGAAGAGACCCAGTACTTC. This sequence encodes CASSDEETQYF. The chain links TRBV10-2 to TRBJ2-5; D gene ambiguous. V was trimmed by 3 bases and J by 3 bases, leaving 2 bases between them. Germline CDR1 is WSHSY and CDR2 is SAAADI. CDR3 length: 11 amino acids.